This TCR beta chain originates from a study of blood T cell repertoires in COVID-19. Study details: Material from acute and convalescent COVID-19 was sourced from the United States, Italy and Spain. The analysed material was cDNA or gDNA that came from T cells, B-cell-depleted T cells, or PBMCs.

The V gene lost 3 bases and the J gene lost 5 bases, with 13 bases spanning the gap. CDR1 is SGHAT and CDR2 is FQNNGV in the germline V gene. This CDR3 has 14 amino acids. TCRdb's table, derived via immunoSEQ multiplex PCR, lists solely in-frame clones and lacks some. The sample has fewer than 300,000 clones; 90% are singletons. Donors were grouped by their self-reported clinical history. Donors in Cohort 3 counted as recovered after two negative PCRs, clearance, or symptom resolution. This chain joins TRBV11-2 and TRBJ1-2; TRBD1 might be the D (5 bases). The clonotype comes from a woman aged 30 to 39 who had recovered from COVID-19. Material for sequencing was PBMCs or T cells enriched from blood (not recorded which). This chain's CDR3 is CASSFPRQPYGYTF. Written as DNA, the CDR3 is TGTGCCAGCAGCTTCCCCCGACAGCCTTATGGCTACACCTTC.